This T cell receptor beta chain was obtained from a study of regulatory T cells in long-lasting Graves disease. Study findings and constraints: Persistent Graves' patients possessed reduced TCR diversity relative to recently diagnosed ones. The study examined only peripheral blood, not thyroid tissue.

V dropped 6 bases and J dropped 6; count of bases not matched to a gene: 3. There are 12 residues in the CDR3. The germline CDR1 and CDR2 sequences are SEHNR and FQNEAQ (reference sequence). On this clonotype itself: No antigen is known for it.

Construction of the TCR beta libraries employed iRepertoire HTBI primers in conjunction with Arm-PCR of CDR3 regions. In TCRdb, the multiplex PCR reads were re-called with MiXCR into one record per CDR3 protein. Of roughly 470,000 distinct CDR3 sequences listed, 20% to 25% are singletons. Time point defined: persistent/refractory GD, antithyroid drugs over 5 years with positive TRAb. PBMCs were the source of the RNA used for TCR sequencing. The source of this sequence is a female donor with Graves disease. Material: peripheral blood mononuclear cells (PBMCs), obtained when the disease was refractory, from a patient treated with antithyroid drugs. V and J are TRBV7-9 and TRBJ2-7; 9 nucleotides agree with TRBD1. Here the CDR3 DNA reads TGTGCCAGCAGTTTACAGGGGGCCGAGCAGTACTTC. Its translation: CASSLQGAEQYF.